The clone carrying this T cell receptor beta chain was observed a few times. The antigen is unknown. Via MiXCR, TCRdb re-called the 5' RACE reads, giving one row per CDR3 protein. The sample carries 170,000 or so distinct CDR3 sequences, approximately 9.9% recorded once. Germline assignment: CDR1 DFQATT and CDR2 SNEGSKA (reference sequence). V was shortened by 3 bases and J by 3 bases, with 3 bases between the two germline ends. This CDR3 spans 10 amino acids. This record comes from a study of T cells after yellow fever vaccination. Whole-study context: Fractions of low cell number were prepared using SMART-Seq v4 Ultra Low Input.

General study findings and limits: Bulk-population clonotypes that are abundant could appear as contaminants in FACS-sorted repertoires.

This specimen consisted of CD8+ T cells sorted from PBMCs, obtained 45 days after the yellow fever booster vaccination. V gene TRBV20-1 combines with J gene TRBJ2-7; D is uncertain. The TCR comes from a man younger than 30 who received the YFV17D yellow fever vaccine. The CDR3 here is CSARNYEQYV. The CDR3 DNA follows: TGCAGTGCTAGGAACTACGAGCAGTACGTC.